The rows below give T cell receptor beta chains drawn from one sample of a study of T cell responses to AZD1222 COVID-19 vaccine. TCRdb keeps only in-frame clones here, not all; method: immunoSEQ multiplex PCR. The sample has some 69,000 clones; 80% are singletons. The sequenced sample was peripheral blood, obtained 28 days after the second AZD1222 dose. Receptors originate from an adult who received the AZD1222 COVID-19 vaccine. CDR3s include the opening cysteine and the closing phenylalanine or tryptophan. Fields, in order: CDR3 protein, J gene, V gene.

CDR3 protein: CAGDRGRTEAFF
J gene: TRBJ1-1
V gene: TRBV30

CDR3 protein: CASSPREGYEQYF
J gene: TRBJ2-7
V gene: TRBV3-1/TRBV3-2

CDR3 protein: CATSDSGGNTEAFF
J gene: TRBJ1-1
V gene: TRBV24-1

CDR3 protein: CASSLLRGRQPQHF
J gene: TRBJ1-5
V gene: TRBV16

CDR3 protein: CASSQHGGVSGANVLTF
J gene: TRBJ2-6
V gene: TRBV3-1/TRBV3-2

CDR3 protein: CASSLNNGNEKLFF
J gene: TRBJ1-4
V gene: TRBV7-9

CDR3 protein: CASSQDLGTGIFLHF
J gene: TRBJ1-6
V gene: TRBV4-3

CDR3 protein: CASSPTSQGEQFF
J gene: TRBJ2-1
V gene: TRBV9

CDR3 protein: CASSDDGHQVSEQYF
J gene: TRBJ2-7
V gene: TRBV9

CDR3 protein: CASSTPPGSTDTQYF
J gene: TRBJ2-3
V gene: TRBV19

CDR3 protein: CASRPGQGRGRNQPQHF
J gene: TRBJ1-5
V gene: TRBV12-2

CDR3 protein: CASSLEFRATNYGYTF
J gene: TRBJ1-2
V gene: TRBV5-1

CDR3 protein: CASSQPGDKNIQYF
J gene: TRBJ2-4
V gene: TRBV19

CDR3 protein: CASQSGLAGVTAQFF
J gene: TRBJ2-1
V gene: TRBV5-1

CDR3 protein: CASSPQTGLAGAYNEQFF
J gene: TRBJ2-1
V gene: TRBV5-6

CDR3 protein: CAITYGGGMDYGYTF
J gene: TRBJ1-2
V gene: TRBV10-3

CDR3 protein: CASSLGDGGYEQYF
J gene: TRBJ2-7
V gene: TRBV11-3

CDR3 protein: CASSTSTGFGYTF
J gene: TRBJ1-2
V gene: TRBV19

CDR3 protein: CASSLTDSNQPQHF
J gene: TRBJ1-5
V gene: TRBV7-9

CDR3 protein: CASSAYMNTEAFF
J gene: TRBJ1-1
V gene: TRBV7-9

CDR3 protein: CASSQGANRHGYTF
J gene: TRBJ1-2
V gene: TRBV3-1/TRBV3-2

CDR3 protein: CASSRRTGTGANVLTF
J gene: TRBJ2-6
V gene: TRBV7-2

CDR3 protein: CASSQHLNTEAFF
J gene: TRBJ1-1
V gene: TRBV4-1

CDR3 protein: CASSQDGGGASTDTQYF
J gene: TRBJ2-3
V gene: TRBV4-1

CDR3 protein: CASSLPVSGMNTEAFF
J gene: TRBJ1-1
V gene: TRBV7-9

CDR3 protein: CASSPDGVAGAYEQYF
J gene: TRBJ2-7
V gene: TRBV7-2

CDR3 protein: CASRRGEGSPLHF
J gene: TRBJ1-6
V gene: TRBV6-5

CDR3 protein: CASSKLTPRGYTF
J gene: TRBJ1-2
V gene: TRBV21-1

CDR3 protein: CASSLVSGKGSNTEAFF
J gene: TRBJ1-1
V gene: TRBV7-2

CDR3 protein: CASSFSETQYF
J gene: TRBJ2-5
V gene: TRBV12-3/TRBV12-4

CDR3 protein: CASSAGQDTEAFF
J gene: TRBJ1-1
V gene: TRBV2

CDR3 protein: CASSGGVGNNEQFF
J gene: TRBJ2-1
V gene: TRBV9

CDR3 protein: CASSLADSGGAYEQYF
J gene: TRBJ2-7
V gene: TRBV28

CDR3 protein: CASSQNGLAGTYNEQFF
J gene: TRBJ2-1
V gene: TRBV18

CDR3 protein: CASSQAGTTRSPLHF
J gene: TRBJ1-6
V gene: TRBV6-5

CDR3 protein: CASSPQGENGYTF
J gene: TRBJ1-2
V gene: TRBV19

CDR3 protein: CASRGQGAYEQYF
J gene: TRBJ2-7
V gene: TRBV2

CDR3 protein: CASSPATGQSNQPQHF
J gene: TRBJ1-5
V gene: TRBV18

CDR3 protein: CAWSFRAEAFF
J gene: TRBJ1-1
V gene: TRBV30

CDR3 protein: CASSGDFQETQYF
J gene: TRBJ2-5
V gene: TRBV9

CDR3 protein: CASTTGLAGGPETQYF
J gene: TRBJ2-5
V gene: TRBV19

CDR3 protein: CASSYSGQGTEAFF
J gene: TRBJ1-1
V gene: TRBV6-2/TRBV6-3